The clone carrying this T cell receptor beta chain was seen only once. The target antigen is unknown. This sample is part of a study of graft-versus-host responses after intestinal transplantation. Study-level information: Every transplant recipient was induced with anti-thymocyte globulin, then maintained on tacrolimus and steroids for around 3 years. The study's findings and limits: After transplant, early declines in HvG clones were associated with peak levels of circulating GvH clones. Detected in recipient marrow were GvH clones, some of which were first observed in ileum or blood.

Libraries were prepared by immunoSEQ multiplex PCR; TCRdb keeps only in-frame clonotypes and omits some of them. The sample has around 45,000 clones; about nine tenths are singletons. Trimming took 3 bases from V and 2 from J, leaving 8 bases between them. The CDR3 has 13 amino acids. Per the germline V gene, CDR1 is KGHSH and CDR2 is LQKENI. This rearrangement joins TRBV18 to TRBJ2-7; D unresolved. The clonotype comes from a human donor who was the organ donor for an intestinal transplant. Source: unstimulated CD4+ T cells sorted from spleen or lymph node cells, taken before transplant. CDR3 in DNA: TGTGCCAGCTCACCCGGAGTTACCTACGAGCAGTACTTC. Its translation is CASSPGVTYEQYF.